Listed below are T cell receptor beta chains from one sample, sequenced in a study of blood T cells in healthy people across ages. TCRdb fed the 5' RACE reads into MiXCR, producing one record per CDR3 protein. The table lists 550,000 to 750,000 distinct CDR3 sequences, roughly 21% of them singletons, with 3% to 4.5% in the top ten. Material: blood. These receptors all come from a man between 65 and 79 years old in good health. Both conserved end residues are part of each CDR3. Not every row has a clone size; where given, it reads once, few, many or a size class.

size,V,J,CDR3
few,TRBV5-1,TRBJ2-1,CASSLPAGPNEQFF
-,TRBV21-1,TRBJ2-2,CASSKDGTGEYSGELFF
many,TRBV5-1,TRBJ2-5,CASSLAGGSQETQYF
few,TRBV27,-,CASKGREWGETQYF
many,TRBV4-1,TRBJ2-3,CASSQRGIGTDTQYF
few,TRBV7-9,TRBJ2-2,CASTPRASNTGELFF
few,TRBV6-4,TRBJ2-4,CASRDTGLAGPLAKNIQYF
few,TRBV11-2,TRBJ2-7,CASSQSGVVGTYEQYF
few,TRBV29-1,TRBJ1-4,CSVVRTGNEKLFF
-,TRBV7-2,TRBJ2-1,CASSWTVTEQFF
many,TRBV27,TRBJ1-4,CASSQTATTNEKLFF
few,TRBV5-5,TRBJ1-1,CASSPGGTSYTEAFF
once,TRBV20-1,TRBJ1-2,CSAPPGLPYGYTF
many,TRBV5-1,TRBJ2-5,CASSADSDETQYF
-,TRBV6-2/TRBV6-3,TRBJ2-1,CASKDGDEQFF
few,TRBV20-1,TRBJ2-5,CSARAGRQQETQYF
-,TRBV6-6,-,CASSYSLGVSEQYF
-,TRBV5-5,TRBJ2-7,CASSAGGLALGEQYF
-,TRBV20-1,TRBJ2-1,CSARKSVSGTYNEQFF
-,TRBV3-1,TRBJ1-6,CASSQSTGQVSNSPLHF
-,TRBV6-5,TRBJ2-7,CASSSYLTSVLYEQYF
many,TRBV20-1,TRBJ1-2,CSARDQRTGDGYTF
few,TRBV20-1,TRBJ2-1,CSAVTSGRPYDNEQFF
-,TRBV6-5,TRBJ1-6,CASSYSMGSGSPLHF
-,TRBV27,TRBJ1-2,CASSFGDRGGGYGYTF
-,TRBV11-2,TRBJ2-5,CASSSTGTEWGEQYF
many,TRBV20-1,TRBJ2-5,CSARGPGTSGNQETQYF
few,TRBV9,-,CASNKEGGYHEQFF
-,TRBV20-1,TRBJ2-1,CSATGGGEQFF
few,TRBV7-9,TRBJ2-5,CASSPGQTQETQYF
-,TRBV29-1,TRBJ2-3,CSVVDLKRGASTDTQYF
-,TRBV5-1,TRBJ2-7,CASSLSPEGSGSHEQYF
-,TRBV20-1,TRBJ2-2,CSAPTSGGADTGELFF
-,TRBV6-5,TRBJ1-2,CASSYRGVPSYGYTF
many,TRBV7-9,TRBJ2-3,CASSLGSGSGTDTQYF
few,TRBV7-8,-,CASSLPDQGVEQYF
-,TRBV20-1,TRBJ1-3,CSASGRSFSGNTIYF
-,TRBV5-1,TRBJ1-1,CASSLVGGPSTEAFF
-,TRBV6-1,TRBJ2-7,CASSAQGQIAYEQYF
-,TRBV12-3/TRBV12-4,TRBJ1-4,CASSLVDEKLFF
few,TRBV27,TRBJ2-1,CASSLMSGSNNEQLF
-,TRBV29-1,TRBJ2-4,CSVEESFRNIQYF
-,TRBV6-1,TRBJ1-5,CASTQLGGQPQHF
few,TRBV7-2,TRBJ2-7,CASSGGQNSYEQYF
few,TRBV4-1,TRBJ2-2,CASSQDSAGELFF
-,TRBV12-3/TRBV12-4,TRBJ2-2,CASRFSGIKNTGELFF
-,TRBV9,TRBJ2-5,CASSVDPGLAGAGQETQYF
-,TRBV25-1,TRBJ2-3,CASSDSLSGSADTQYF
-,TRBV2,TRBJ2-5,CASSWFNSQETQYF
-,TRBV7-2,TRBJ2-2,CASSYRESGELFF
few,TRBV20-1,TRBJ2-7,CSAGGGLAEGKQYF
-,TRBV2,-,CASRSGSYEQFF